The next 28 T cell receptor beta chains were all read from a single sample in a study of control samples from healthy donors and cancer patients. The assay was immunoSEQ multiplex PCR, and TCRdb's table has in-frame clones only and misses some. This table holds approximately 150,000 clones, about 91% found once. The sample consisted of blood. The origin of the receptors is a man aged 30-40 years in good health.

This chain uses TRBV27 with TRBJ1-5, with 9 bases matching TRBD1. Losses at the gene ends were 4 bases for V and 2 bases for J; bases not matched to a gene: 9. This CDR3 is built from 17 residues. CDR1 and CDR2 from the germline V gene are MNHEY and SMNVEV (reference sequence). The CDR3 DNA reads TGTGCCAGCAGTTCAGGACAGGGGTGGTTGGGCAATCAGCCCCAGCATTTT. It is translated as CASSSGQGWLGNQPQHF.

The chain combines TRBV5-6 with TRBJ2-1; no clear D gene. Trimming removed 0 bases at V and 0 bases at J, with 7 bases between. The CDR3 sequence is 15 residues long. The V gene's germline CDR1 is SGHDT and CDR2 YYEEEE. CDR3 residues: CASSLVRDSYNEQFF. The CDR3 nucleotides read TGTGCCAGCAGCTTGGTCCGCGACTCCTACAATGAGCAGTTCTTC.

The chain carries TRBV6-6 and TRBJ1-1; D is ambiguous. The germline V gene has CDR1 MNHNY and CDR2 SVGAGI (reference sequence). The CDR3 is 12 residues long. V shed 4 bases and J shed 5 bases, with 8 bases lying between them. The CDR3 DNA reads TGTGCCAGCAGTTCCGGATTGACTGAAGCTTTCTTT. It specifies CASSSGLTEAFF.

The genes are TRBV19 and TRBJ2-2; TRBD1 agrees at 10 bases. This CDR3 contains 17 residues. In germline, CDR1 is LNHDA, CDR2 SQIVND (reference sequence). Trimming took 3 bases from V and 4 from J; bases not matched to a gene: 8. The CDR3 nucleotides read TGTGCCAGTAGTATCTTGAGGGGACAGGGGAGCACCGGGGAGCTGTTTTTT. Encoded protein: CASSILRGQGSTGELFF.

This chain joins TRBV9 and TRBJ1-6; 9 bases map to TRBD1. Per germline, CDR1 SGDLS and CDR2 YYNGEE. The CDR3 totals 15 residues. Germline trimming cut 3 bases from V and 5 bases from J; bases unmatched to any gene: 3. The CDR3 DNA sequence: TGTGCCAGCAGCGCTTGGGACAGGGATAATTCACCCCTCCACTTT. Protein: CASSAWDRDNSPLHF. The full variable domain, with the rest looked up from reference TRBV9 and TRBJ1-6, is DSGVTQTPKHLITATGQRVTLRCSPRSGDLSVYWYQQSLDQGLQFLIQYYNGEERAKGNILERFSAQQFPDLHSELNLSSLELGDSALYFCASSAWDRDNSPLHFGNGTRLTVT.

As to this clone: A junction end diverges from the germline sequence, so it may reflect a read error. CDR3 bases: TGTGCCAGCAGCGAAGATTGGACAGGAGACTATGGCTACACCTTC. It yields the protein CASSEDWTGDYGYTF. The chain is built from TRBV6-1 and TRBJ1-2, with 7 bases fitting TRBD1. The CDR3 sequence is 15 residues long. Germline CDR1 MNHNS, CDR2 SASEGT.

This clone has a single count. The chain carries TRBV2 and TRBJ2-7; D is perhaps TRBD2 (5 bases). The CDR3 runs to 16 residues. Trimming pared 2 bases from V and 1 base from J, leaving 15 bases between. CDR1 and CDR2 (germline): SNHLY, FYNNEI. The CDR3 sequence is CASSETFLGGSYEQYF. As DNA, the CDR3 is TGTGCCAGCAGTGAAACCTTTCTGGGCGGGTCCTACGAGCAGTACTTC. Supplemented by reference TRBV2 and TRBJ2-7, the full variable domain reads EPEVTQTPSHQVTQMGQEVILRCVPISNHLYFYWYRQILGQKVEFLVSFYNNEISEKSEIFDDQFSVERPDGSNFTLKIRSTKLEDSAMYFCASSETFLGGSYEQYFGPGTRLTVT.

The CDR3 here is CASSFSHRPGTSGGPSTGELFF. The DNA for the CDR3 is TGTGCCAGCAGCTTTTCCCACCGTCCCGGGACTAGCGGGGGGCCCAGCACCGGGGAGCTGTTTTTT. V usage is TRBV7-3 and J usage is TRBJ2-2, with 15 bases aligning to TRBD2. Trimming took 3 bases from V and 4 from J; bases not matched to a gene: 18. Germline-derived CDR1 and CDR2 are SGHTA and FQGTGA. The CDR3 contains 22 residues.

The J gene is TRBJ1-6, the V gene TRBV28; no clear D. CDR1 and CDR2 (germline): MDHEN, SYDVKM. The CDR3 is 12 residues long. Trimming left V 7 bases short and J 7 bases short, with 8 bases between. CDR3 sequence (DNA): TGTGCCAGCACCTCGGGGAATTCACCCCTCCACTTT. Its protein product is CASTSGNSPLHF. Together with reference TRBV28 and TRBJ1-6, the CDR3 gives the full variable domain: DVKVTQSSRYLVKRTGEKVFLECVQDMDHENMFWYRQDPGLGLRLIYFSYDVKMKEKGDIPEGYSVSREKKERFSLILESASTNQTSMYLCASTSGNSPLHFGNGTRLTVT.

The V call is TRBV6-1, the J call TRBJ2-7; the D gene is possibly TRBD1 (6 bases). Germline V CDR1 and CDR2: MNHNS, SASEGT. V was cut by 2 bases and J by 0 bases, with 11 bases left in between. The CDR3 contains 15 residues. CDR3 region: CASSELYRVSYEQYF. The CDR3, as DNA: TGTGCCAGCAGTGAATTATACAGGGTCTCCTACGAGCAGTACTTC.

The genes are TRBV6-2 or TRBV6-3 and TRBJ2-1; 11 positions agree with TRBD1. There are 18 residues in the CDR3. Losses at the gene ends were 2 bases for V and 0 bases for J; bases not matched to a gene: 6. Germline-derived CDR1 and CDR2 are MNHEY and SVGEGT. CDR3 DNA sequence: TGTGCCAGCAGTTACCCCCTCGGGACAGGGGGCTCCTACAATGAGCAGTTCTTC. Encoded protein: CASSYPLGTGGSYNEQFF.

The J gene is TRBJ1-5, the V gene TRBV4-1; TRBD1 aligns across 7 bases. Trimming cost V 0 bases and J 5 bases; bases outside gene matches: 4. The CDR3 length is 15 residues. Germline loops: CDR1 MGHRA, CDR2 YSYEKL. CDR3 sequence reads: CASSQEQGPYQPQHF. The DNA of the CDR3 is TGCGCCAGCAGCCAAGAACAGGGGCCCTATCAGCCCCAGCATTTT.

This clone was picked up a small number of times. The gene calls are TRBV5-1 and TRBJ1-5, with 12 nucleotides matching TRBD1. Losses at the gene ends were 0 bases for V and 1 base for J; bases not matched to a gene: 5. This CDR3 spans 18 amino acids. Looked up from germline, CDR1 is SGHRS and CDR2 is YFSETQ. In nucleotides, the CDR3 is TGCGCCAGCAGCTTGGCCGGGACAGGGGGCGGGAGCAATCAGCCCCAGCATTTT. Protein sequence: CASSLAGTGGGSNQPQHF.

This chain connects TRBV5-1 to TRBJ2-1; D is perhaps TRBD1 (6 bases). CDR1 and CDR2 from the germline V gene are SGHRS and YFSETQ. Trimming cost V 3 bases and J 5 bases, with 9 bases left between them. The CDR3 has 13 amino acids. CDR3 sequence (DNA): TGCGCCAGCAGCTACAGGACAGACAATGAGCAGTTCTTC. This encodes CASSYRTDNEQFF. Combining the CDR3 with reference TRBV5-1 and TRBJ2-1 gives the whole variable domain KAGVTQTPRYLIKTRGQQVTLSCSPISGHRSVSWYQQTPGQGLQFLFEYFSETQRNKGNFPGRFSGRQFSNSRSEMNVSTLELGDSALYLCASSYRTDNEQFFGPGTRLTVL.

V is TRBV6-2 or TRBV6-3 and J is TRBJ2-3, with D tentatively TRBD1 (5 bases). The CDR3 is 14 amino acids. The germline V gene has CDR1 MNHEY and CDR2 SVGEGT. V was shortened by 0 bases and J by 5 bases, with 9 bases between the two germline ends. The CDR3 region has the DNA TGTGCCAGCAGTTACTCTAGACAGAAAGATACGCAGTATTTT. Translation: CASSYSRQKDTQYF.

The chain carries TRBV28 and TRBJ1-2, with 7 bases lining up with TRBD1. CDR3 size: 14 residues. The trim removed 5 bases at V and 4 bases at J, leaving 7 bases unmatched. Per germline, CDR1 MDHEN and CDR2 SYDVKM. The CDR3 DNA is TGTGCCAGCAGTCGACAGGGAGGGGGCTATGGCTACACCTTC. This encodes CASSRQGGGYGYTF.

The CDR3 here is CASSQLVGQGNEKLFF. Written as DNA, the CDR3 is TGTGCCAGCAGTCAACTGGTGGGGCAGGGGAATGAAAAACTGTTTTTT. The V call is TRBV5-5, the J call TRBJ1-4, with a possible D match to TRBD1 (6 bases). Looked up from germline, CDR1 is SGHKS and CDR2 is YYEKEE (reference sequence). V lost 5 bases, J lost 5 bases, and 19 bases lay in between. The CDR3 extends over 16 amino acids.

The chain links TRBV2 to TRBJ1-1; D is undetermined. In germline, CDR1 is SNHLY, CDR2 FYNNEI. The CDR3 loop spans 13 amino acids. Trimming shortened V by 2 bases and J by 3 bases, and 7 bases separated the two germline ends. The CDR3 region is CASSETVDTEAFF. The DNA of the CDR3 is TGTGCCAGCAGTGAAACGGTGGACACTGAAGCTTTCTTT.

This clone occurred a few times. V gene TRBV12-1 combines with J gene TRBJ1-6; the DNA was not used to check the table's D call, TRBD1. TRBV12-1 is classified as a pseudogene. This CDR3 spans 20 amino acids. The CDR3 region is CASSFDSWTYRGPLNSPLHF. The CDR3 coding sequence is TGTGCCAGCAGCTTTGATAGTTGGACATACAGGGGGCCGTTGAATTCACCCCTCCACTTT.

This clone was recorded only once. CDR3 sequence reads: CASRPDRSNQPQHF. The CDR3 DNA reads TGTGCCAGTAGACCGGACAGGTCCAATCAGCCCCAGCATTTT. This chain joins TRBV19 and TRBJ1-5; 7 bases align to TRBD1. V was pared by 6 bases and J by 3 bases, with 5 bases of the junction left unmatched. The CDR3 loop spans 14 amino acids. Germline CDR1 is LNHDA and CDR2 is SQIVND (reference sequence).

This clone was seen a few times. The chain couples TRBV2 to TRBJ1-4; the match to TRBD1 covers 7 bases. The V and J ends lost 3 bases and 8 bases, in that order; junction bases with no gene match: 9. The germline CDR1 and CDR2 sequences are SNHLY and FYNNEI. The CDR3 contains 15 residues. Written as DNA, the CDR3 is TGTGCCAGCAGTGACAATAGGGGGCATAGAGAAAAACTGTTTTTT. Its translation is CASSDNRGHREKLFF.

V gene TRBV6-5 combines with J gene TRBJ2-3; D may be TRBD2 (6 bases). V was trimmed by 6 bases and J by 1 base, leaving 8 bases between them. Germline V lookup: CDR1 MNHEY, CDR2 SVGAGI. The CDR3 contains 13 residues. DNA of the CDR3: TGTGCCAGCAGGTGGGAGGGCACAGATACGCAGTATTTT. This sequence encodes CASRWEGTDTQYF.

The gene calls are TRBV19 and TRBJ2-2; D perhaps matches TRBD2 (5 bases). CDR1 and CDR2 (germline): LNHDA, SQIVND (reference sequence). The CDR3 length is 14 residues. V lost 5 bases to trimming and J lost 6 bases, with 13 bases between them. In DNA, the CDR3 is TGTGCCAGTAGTTTGAGGGAAACCGCCGGGGAGCTGTTTTTT. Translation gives CASSLRETAGELFF. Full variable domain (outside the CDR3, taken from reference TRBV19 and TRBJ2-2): DGGITQSPKYLFRKEGQNVTLSCEQNLNHDAMYWYRQDPGQGLRLIYYSQIVNDFQKGDIAEGYSVSREKKESFPLTVTSAQKNPTAFYLCASSLRETAGELFFGEGSRLTVL.

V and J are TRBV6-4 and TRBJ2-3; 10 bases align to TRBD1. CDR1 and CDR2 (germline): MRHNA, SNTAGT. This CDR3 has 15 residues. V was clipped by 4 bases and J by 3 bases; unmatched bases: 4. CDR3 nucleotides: TGTGCCAGCAGTGCGACAGGGGGCGCAACAGATACGCAGTATTTT. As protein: CASSATGGATDTQYF.

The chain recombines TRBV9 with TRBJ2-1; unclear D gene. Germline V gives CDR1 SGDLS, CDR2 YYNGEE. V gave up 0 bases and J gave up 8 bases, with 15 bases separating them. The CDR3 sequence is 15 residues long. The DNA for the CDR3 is TGTGCCAGCAGCGTAGGCCCCAGGCCATCGGATGAGCAGTTCTTC. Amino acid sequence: CASSVGPRPSDEQFF.

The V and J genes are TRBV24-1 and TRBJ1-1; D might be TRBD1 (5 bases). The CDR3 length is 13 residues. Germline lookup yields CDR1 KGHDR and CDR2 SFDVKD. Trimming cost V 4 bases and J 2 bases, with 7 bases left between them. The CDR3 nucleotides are TGTGCCACCAGTGAAGACAGAAACACTGAAGCTTTCTTT. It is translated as CATSEDRNTEAFF.

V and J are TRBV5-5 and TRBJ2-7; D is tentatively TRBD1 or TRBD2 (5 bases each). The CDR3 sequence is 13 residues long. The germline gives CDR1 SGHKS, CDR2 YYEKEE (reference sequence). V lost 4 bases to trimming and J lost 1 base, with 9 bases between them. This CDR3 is CASSLGVSYEQYF. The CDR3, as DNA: TGTGCCAGCAGCCTGGGGGTTTCCTACGAGCAGTACTTC.

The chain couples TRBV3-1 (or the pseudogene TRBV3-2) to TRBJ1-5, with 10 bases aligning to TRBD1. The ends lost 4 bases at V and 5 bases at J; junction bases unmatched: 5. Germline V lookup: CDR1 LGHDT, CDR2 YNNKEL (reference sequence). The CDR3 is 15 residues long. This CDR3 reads CASSRDRGRDQPQHF. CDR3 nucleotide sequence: TGTGCCAGCAGCCGAGACAGGGGGCGGGATCAGCCCCAGCATTTT.